The 32 T cell receptor beta chains listed next were all sequenced from one sample in a study of molecular identifiers for immune sequencing clone quantification. Via MiXCR, TCRdb re-called the PCR reads, giving one row per CDR3 protein. The table lists 40,000 to 45,000 distinct CDR3 sequences, about 19% of them singletons. Sequenced input: naive CD8+ T cells from blood, with Jurkat cell RNA spiked in. Subset described: FACS-sorted CD8+CD4-CCR7+CD45RA+ naive T cells. The receptors stem from a human donor in good health. Some libraries in this study had Jurkat cell RNA spiked in.

This clonotype was detected many times. This chain connects TRBV27 to TRBJ1-1, with D unclear. The CDR3 spans 11 residues. Germline V gives CDR1 MNHEY, CDR2 SMNVEV (reference sequence). V lost 6 bases, J lost 4 bases, and 6 bases lay in between. CDR3 sequence reads: CASRGITEAFF. The DNA for the CDR3 is TGTGCCAGCAGAGGAATCACTGAAGCTTTCTTT.

This clonotype was detected many times. V and J are TRBV14 and TRBJ1-5, with no clear D. CDR3 size: 19 residues. The germline V and J ends were trimmed by 2 bases and 1 base, with 21 bases remaining between them. Germline lookup yields CDR1 SGHDN and CDR2 FVKESK. The CDR3 protein is CASSQPPGYLTPSNQPQHF. The CDR3 DNA follows: TGTGCCAGCAGCCAACCTCCGGGTTACCTTACCCCAAGCAATCAGCCCCAGCATTTT.

This clonotype was observed at least ten times. This chain joins TRBV7-9 and TRBJ2-7; 9 bases are a match to TRBD1. The CDR3 runs 21 residues. J gave up 6 bases and V 6 bases, and 30 bases lay outside the gene matches. Looked up from germline, CDR1 is SEHNR and CDR2 is FQNEAQ (reference sequence). The CDR3 reads CASRPPRRPGQGLATSAEQYF. The CDR3 nucleotides read TGTGCCAGCAGACCCCCTAGGAGACCGGGACAGGGATTAGCGACGTCCGCCGAGCAGTACTTC.

Points on this clonotype: An end of the junction does not agree with germline; a read error may underlie this. For the CDR3, the DNA is TGTGTCAGCAGTATCGGGGTCACTGAAGCTTCCTTT. Residues: CVSSIGVTEASF. This chain uses TRBV12-3 or TRBV12-4 with TRBJ1-1; D unclear. This CDR3 is built from 12 residues.

The sample holds many counts of this clonotype. This rearrangement joins TRBV5-1 to TRBJ2-3; 10 bases are a match to TRBD1. With 7 bases clipped from V and 1 base from J, the junction kept 6 bases outside the gene matches. The length of the CDR3 is 15 residues. Germline V lookup: CDR1 SGHRS, CDR2 YFSETQ. CDR3 loop: CASGWTGGRTDTQYF. The CDR3 coding sequence is TGCGCCAGCGGATGGACAGGGGGTCGCACAGATACGCAGTATTTT.

This clonotype came up many times. This sequence joins TRBV7-2 and TRBJ2-2; no clear D gene. Germline CDR1 reads SGHTA; CDR2 reads FQGNSA. CDR3 length: 13 amino acids. With 5 bases removed from V and 4 bases from J, the gap between germline ends came to 8 bases. The CDR3 DNA reads TGTGCCAGCAGCCCGATGCGCACCGGGGAGCTGTTTTTT. The encoded protein is CASSPMRTGELFF.

The count of this clonotype is one. One end of the junction varies from germline; a read error may be responsible. The chain combines TRBV6-2 or TRBV6-3 with TRBJ2-2; the D gene could be TRBD1 or TRBD2 (5 bases each). From germline, CDR1 is MNHEY and CDR2 SVGEGT. CDR3 length: 15 amino acids. For the CDR3, the DNA is TGTGCCAGCAGTTACTTGGGGACGGACACCGGGGAGCCGTTTTTT. The encoded protein is CASSYLGTDTGEPFF.

This clonotype was detected ten times or more. The rearrangement uses TRBV28 and TRBJ2-7; D is unresolved. The germline V and J ends were trimmed by 6 bases and 3 bases, with 9 bases remaining between them. The CDR3 has 12 residues. In germline, CDR1 is MDHEN, CDR2 SYDVKM. The CDR3 coding sequence is TGTGCCAGCAGCTCCGACCTCTACGAGCAGTACTTC. Amino acid sequence: CASSSDLYEQYF. Combining the CDR3 with reference TRBV28 and TRBJ2-7 gives the whole variable domain DVKVTQSSRYLVKRTGEKVFLECVQDMDHENMFWYRQDPGLGLRLIYFSYDVKMKEKGDIPEGYSVSREKKERFSLILESASTNQTSMYLCASSSDLYEQYFGPGTRLTVT.

This clonotype occurred many times. The chain links TRBV4-3 to TRBJ2-7; possibly TRBD1 or TRBD2 for D (5 bases each). CDR3 length equals 14 residues. The V gene lost 0 bases and the J gene lost 4 bases, with 10 bases spanning the gap. Germline V CDR1 and CDR2: LGHNA, YSLEER. CDR3 sequence reads: CASSQDLGVYEQYF. In DNA form, the CDR3 reads TGCGCCAGCAGCCAAGATCTGGGGGTTTACGAGCAGTACTTC.

This clonotype was picked up many times. This chain links TRBV2 with TRBJ2-3; D is perhaps TRBD2 (5 bases). Germline V gene sequence: CDR1 SNHLY, CDR2 FYNNEI. V was trimmed by 4 bases and J by 5 bases, leaving 19 bases between them. The CDR3 spans 16 residues. The CDR3 spells CASSVLRRMEKDTQYF. The CDR3 nucleotides read TGTGCCAGCAGTGTGCTCAGGAGGATGGAAAAAGATACGCAGTATTTT.

Remarks on this clonotype: It may be a read error: a sequence one base away is much more abundant. The rearrangement joins TRBV11-2 to TRBJ2-5; 7 positions match TRBD2. Trimming removed 8 bases from V and 6 bases from J; junction bases left unmatched: 18. This CDR3 comprises 16 residues. Per germline, CDR1 SGHAT and CDR2 FQNNGV. DNA for the CDR3: TGTGCCAGCCGCTCCCCAGATCTAGCGGCTCTCCAGACCCAGTACTTC. Encoded protein: CASRSPDLAALQTQYF.

The V call is TRBV10-3, the J call TRBJ2-3, with TRBD1 identical over 8 bases. The V and J ends lost 7 bases and 0 bases, in that order; junction bases with no gene match: 24. The length of the CDR3 is 21 residues. Germline CDR1 and CDR2: ENHRY and SYGVKD. CDR3 region: CAITPTGVTSNGADSTDTQYF. Here the CDR3 DNA reads TGTGCCATCACCCCGACAGGGGTCACATCTAATGGCGCCGATAGCACAGATACGCAGTATTTT.

This clonotype occurred a few times. The chain recombines TRBV2 with TRBJ2-7; 12 nucleotides match TRBD2. V was clipped by 6 bases and J by 2 bases; unmatched bases: 5. The germline V gene encodes CDR1 SNHLY and CDR2 FYNNEI. CDR3 length: 15 residues. DNA for the CDR3: TGTGCCAGCAGCTGGACTAGCGGGATCGCCTACGAGCAGTACTTC. This gives the protein CASSWTSGIAYEQYF.

In the case of this clonotype: No conserved phenylalanine or tryptophan is present at the end of the CDR3, so a read error is the likely explanation. The V gene is TRBV29-1, the J gene TRBJ2-3, with TRBD2 identical over 11 bases. The CDR3 is 15 amino acids. Germline V gene lookup returns CDR1 SQVTM and CDR2 ANQGSEA. CDR3 DNA sequence: TGCAGCGTTGAGCTAGCGGGGGGCCTCACAGGTACGCAGTATCTT. Protein product: CSVELAGGLTGTQYL.

Ten or more counts support this clonotype. The chain recombines TRBV4-1 with TRBJ1-1; perhaps TRBD1 as D (5 bases). V lost 3 bases and J 2 bases, leaving 10 bases between the germline ends. The CDR3 length is 14 residues. Germline assignment: CDR1 MGHRA and CDR2 YSYEKL. The DNA for the CDR3 is TGCGCCAGCAGCCAGGGACGGATAAACACTGAAGCTTTCTTT. This codes for CASSQGRINTEAFF.

At least ten counts were recorded for this clonotype. The rearrangement uses TRBV27 and TRBJ2-2, with 8 bases that match TRBD2. CDR1 and CDR2 from the germline V gene are MNHEY and SMNVEV (reference sequence). There are 16 residues in the CDR3. V gave up 3 bases and J gave up 7 bases; unmatched junction bases: 10. DNA of the CDR3: TGTGCCAGCAGTTTTTTGTCGGGAGGGCCCATCGGGGAGCTGTTTTTT. Amino acids: CASSFLSGGPIGELFF.

This clonotype was detected ten times or more. The chain has TRBV12-3 or TRBV12-4 and TRBJ2-1, with a possible D match to TRBD2 (6 bases). V lost 3 bases, J lost 9 bases, and 12 bases lay in between. CDR3 length: 13 amino acids. The CDR3: CASSLPGAGEQFF. DNA for the CDR3: TGTGCCAGCAGTTTGCCGGGAGCAGGTGAGCAGTTCTTC.

The chain uses TRBV11-2 and TRBJ2-3, with 9 bases aligning to TRBD2. The CDR3 runs 19 residues. J was trimmed by 1 base and V by 1 base; bases with no gene match: 12. CDR1 and CDR2 (germline): SGHAT, FQNNGV. CDR3 region: CASSLAFPAGGPGTDTQYF. As DNA, the CDR3 is TGTGCCAGCAGCTTAGCTTTCCCCGCGGGGGGGCCGGGCACAGATACGCAGTATTTT.

The table lists this clonotype with many counts. This sequence joins TRBV20-1 and TRBJ2-3, with D unclear. The CDR3 totals 11 residues. Germline lookup yields CDR1 DFQATT and CDR2 SNEGSKA (reference sequence). V was clipped by 2 bases and J by 3 bases, with 3 bases between them. CDR3 in amino acids: CSARRTDTQYF. CDR3 sequence (DNA): TGCAGTGCTAGAAGAACAGATACGCAGTATTTT.

This clonotype was picked up a small number of times. This chain joins TRBV3-2 and TRBJ2-7; TRBD1, the table's D call, was not compared with the DNA. TRBV3-2 represents a pseudogene. This CDR3 is 14 amino acids long. The CDR3 is CASSIPGTAYEQYF. CDR3 DNA: TGTGCCAGCAGCATACCCGGGACGGCCTACGAGCAGTACTTC.

The CDR3 DNA follows: TGTGCCAGCAACCGGGGCTGTGGCACTGAAGCTTTCTTT. Its protein product is CASNRGCGTEAFF. The chain links TRBV6-5 to TRBJ1-1; tentative D call: TRBD1 (5 bases). There are 13 residues in the CDR3. CDR1 and CDR2 (germline): MNHEY, SVGAGI. With 7 bases removed from V and 4 bases from J, the gap between germline ends came to 13 bases.

There are many counts of this clonotype. The gene calls are TRBV6-2 or TRBV6-3 and TRBJ1-5, with D perhaps matching TRBD1 (6 bases). CDR1 and CDR2 (germline): MNHEY, SVGEGT. The CDR3 runs 13 residues. Trimming left V 7 bases short and J 4 bases short, with 11 bases between. The CDR3 loop reads CASNGQKNQPQHF. CDR3 coding DNA: TGTGCCAGCAATGGACAGAAAAATCAGCCCCAGCATTTT.

The sample holds a few counts of this clonotype. The V and J genes are TRBV5-3 and TRBJ2-3; TRBD1 might be the D (5 bases). TRBV5-3 is classed as an ORF, of uncertain function. CDR3 length equals 16 residues. V was cut by 8 bases and J by 1 base, with 20 bases left in between. The CDR3 DNA follows: TGTGCCAGCAGCCAAGTGGGGCAGTCTCGCACAGATACGCAGTATTTT. It codes for CASSQVGQSRTDTQYF.

This clonotype was seen repeatedly, ten times or more. The chain uses TRBV13 and TRBJ2-7; D is ambiguous. The germline V gene encodes CDR1 PRHDT and CDR2 FYEKMQ (reference sequence). CDR3 length: 14 amino acids. Trimming took off 0 bases at V and 3 bases at J, with 9 bases between the two ends. CDR3 region: CASSLGVTNYEQYF. The CDR3 DNA reads as TGTGCCAGCAGCTTAGGCGTTACAAACTACGAGCAGTACTTC. Using reference TRBV13 and TRBJ2-7 for the parts outside the CDR3, the full variable domain is AAGVIQSPRHLIKEKRETATLKCYPIPRHDTVYWYQQGPGQDPQFLISFYEKMQSDKGSIPDRFSAQQFSDYHSELNMSSLELGDSALYFCASSLGVTNYEQYFGPGTRLTVT.

This clonotype has ten or more counts. The chain couples TRBV4-3 to TRBJ2-7; a weak D match, TRBD1 (6 bases). The CDR3 has 13 residues. Trimming left V 4 bases short and J 4 bases short, with 11 bases between. The germline V gene encodes CDR1 LGHNA and CDR2 YSLEER. The CDR3 reads CASSPGAGYEQYF. The DNA of the CDR3 is TGCGCCAGCAGCCCAGGGGCTGGATACGAGCAGTACTTC.

This clonotype was picked up many times. The chain recombines TRBV18 with TRBJ2-3; 11 bases match TRBD2. Germline lookup yields CDR1 KGHSH and CDR2 LQKENI. CDR3 length: 19 amino acids. After removal of 2 bases from V and 5 bases from J, the junction contained 15 bases not matched to a gene. The CDR3, as DNA: TGTGCCAGCTCACCAAGTTGGAGGACGACTAGCGGGGATGAAGATACGCAGTATTTT. Translating it yields CASSPSWRTTSGDEDTQYF.

Many counts were recorded for this clonotype. The chain links TRBV5-1 to TRBJ1-5; D not resolved. The CDR3 extends over 14 amino acids. The V end was cut by 0 bases, the J end by 6 bases, with 10 bases between. Germline V gene lookup returns CDR1 SGHRS and CDR2 YFSETQ. The CDR3 is CASSLAGESQPQHF. CDR3 coding DNA: TGCGCCAGCAGCTTGGCCGGGGAAAGTCAGCCCCAGCATTTT.

The chain employs TRBV7-9 and TRBJ1-2; 9 bases are shared with TRBD1. Germline V gene lookup returns CDR1 SEHNR and CDR2 FQNEAQ (reference sequence). The ends lost 5 bases at V and 2 bases at J; junction bases unmatched: 6. This CDR3 is 15 amino acids long. The CDR3 sequence is CASSPGQGGNYGYTF. CDR3 DNA: TGTGCCAGCAGCCCGGGACAGGGTGGCAACTATGGCTACACCTTC.

The chain's CDR3 is CASSLGQGSEAFF. The CDR3 nucleotides read TGCGCCAGCAGCCTGGGACAGGGGTCCGAAGCTTTCTTT. The V call is TRBV5-1, the J call TRBJ1-1, with 10 bases fitting TRBD1. The V gene's germline CDR1 is SGHRS and CDR2 YFSETQ. The CDR3 spans 13 residues. V shed 4 bases, J shed 8 bases, and the junction held 5 bases outside the gene matches.

The chain uses TRBV11-1 and TRBJ2-5; a weak D match, TRBD1 (5 bases). Looked up from germline, CDR1 is SGHAT and CDR2 is FQDESV (reference sequence). The V and J ends lost 1 base and 1 base respectively, with 10 bases between them. The CDR3 runs to 15 residues. The CDR3, as DNA: TGTGCCAGCAGCTTAGGAAGGGGAACCCAAGAGACCCAGTACTTC. Protein sequence: CASSLGRGTQETQYF.

This clonotype has at least ten counts. The chain uses TRBV4-3 and TRBJ2-3; TRBD2 matches 15 bases. CDR1 is LGHNA, CDR2 YSLEER, per germline. This CDR3 is 19 amino acids long. Losses at the gene ends were 4 bases for V and 0 bases for J; bases not matched to a gene: 8. The CDR3 region is CASSPGLAGGYASTDTQYF. CDR3 coding DNA: TGCGCCAGCAGCCCGGGACTAGCGGGGGGATACGCCAGCACAGATACGCAGTATTTT.

This clonotype was counted a few times. Possible read error: a much larger clone is one base away. The CDR3 reads CASSQEPQADMQYF. In DNA form, the CDR3 reads TGCGCCAGCAGCCAAGAGCCCCAGGCTGATATGCAGTATTTT. The V and J genes are TRBV4-1 and TRBJ2-3, with D uncertain. The CDR3 runs to 14 residues. In germline, CDR1 is MGHRA, CDR2 YSYEKL.